The 14 T cell receptor beta chains listed next were all sequenced from one sample in a study of cytomegalovirus exposure and HLA in healthy donors. PCR was performed using 60 Vbeta and 13 Jbeta primers. This table comes from immunoSEQ multiplex PCR, and its TCRdb copy is limited to in-frame clones, with some not included. This sample's table has about 60,000 clones. The sequenced material came from PBMCs. The origin of the receptors is a man in his fifties in good health and CMV-seropositive.

The chain recombines TRBV6-7 with TRBJ1-4, with 7 nucleotides matching TRBD1. TRBV6-7 is treated as an ORF (open reading frame) with a function not yet certain. The CDR3 is 15 residues long. V lost 0 bases to trimming and J lost 7 bases; unmatched junction nucleotides: 5. The CDR3 DNA follows: TGTGCCAGCAGTTACTCGAAGTCAGGGGGTGAAAAACTGTTTTTT. It encodes CASSYSKSGGEKLFF.

The V and J genes are TRBV27 and TRBJ2-7; perhaps TRBD1 as D (6 bases). Germline V gene data show CDR1 as MNHEY and CDR2 as SMNVEV (reference sequence). This CDR3 has 16 residues. V lost 4 bases to trimming and J lost 1 base, with 17 bases between them. The chain's CDR3 is CASSSTGHFLSYEQYF. CDR3 nucleotide sequence: TGTGCCAGCAGTTCGACGGGACACTTTCTATCCTACGAGCAGTACTTC.

V and J are TRBV29-1 and TRBJ2-7; TRBD1 agrees at 7 bases. Losses at the gene ends were 1 base for V and 6 bases for J; bases not matched to a gene: 12. Germline values: CDR1 SQVTM, CDR2 ANQGSEA. CDR3 size: 15 residues. The CDR3 sequence: CSVEGATGWDGEQYF. In DNA form, the CDR3 reads TGCAGCGTTGAAGGGGCGACAGGGTGGGATGGCGAGCAGTACTTC.

The chain uses TRBV9 and TRBJ1-1, with D possibly being TRBD1 (5 bases). V was clipped by 0 bases and J by 1 base, with 7 bases between them. CDR1 and CDR2 (germline): SGDLS, YYNGEE. The CDR3 has 14 amino acids. The CDR3 nucleotides are TGTGCCAGCAGCGTAGCGGGGGGGAACACTGAAGCTTTCTTT. Protein: CASSVAGGNTEAFF.

DNA of the CDR3: TGTGCCTGGAGGAGAGACAGGGCCGGGGGCTACACCTTC. It encodes CAWRRDRAGGYTF. V is TRBV30 and J is TRBJ1-2; 7 bases align to TRBD1. CDR1 GTSNPN and CDR2 SVGIG come from the germline V gene (reference sequence). The V segment lost 3 bases and the J segment 8 bases; nucleotides outside the gene matches: 9. CDR3 length: 13 amino acids. Using reference TRBV30 and TRBJ1-2 for the parts outside the CDR3, the full variable domain is SQTIHQWPATLVQPVGSPLSLECTVEGTSNPNLYWYRQAAGRGLQLLFYSVGIGQISSEVPQNLSASRPQDRQFILSSKKLLLSDSGFYLCAWRRDRAGGYTFGSGTRLTVV.

The rearrangement joins TRBV2 to TRBJ2-2; 9 nucleotides align to TRBD1. This CDR3 has 14 residues. CDR1 SNHLY and CDR2 FYNNEI come from the germline V gene. V was clipped by 5 bases and J by 7 bases; unmatched bases: 5. The CDR3 nucleotides are TGTGCCAGCAGTCCGGGACAGGGTGACGGGGAGCTGTTTTTT. Its translation is CASSPGQGDGELFF.

The chain uses TRBV19 and TRBJ2-2; 7 positions agree with TRBD2. The V and J ends lost 7 bases and 0 bases, in that order; junction bases with no gene match: 2. This CDR3 region has 14 residues. Germline lookup yields CDR1 LNHDA and CDR2 SQIVND (reference sequence). The CDR3 loop is CASIGLANTGELFF. For the CDR3, the DNA is TGTGCCAGTATCGGACTAGCGAACACCGGGGAGCTGTTTTTT.

The V and J genes are TRBV15 and TRBJ1-2; TRBD1 aligns across 7 bases. The CDR3 totals 13 residues. Per germline, CDR1 LNHNV and CDR2 YYDKDF (reference sequence). The junction had 6 bases not matched to a gene; V was cut back by 3 bases and J by 8 bases. The CDR3 DNA follows: TGTGCCACCAGCAGGAGGGGACAGAGCGGCTACACCTTC. Its translation: CATSRRGQSGYTF.

The V gene is TRBV11-2, the J gene TRBJ2-7; maybe TRBD2 (6 bases). The V end was cut by 1 base, the J end by 3 bases, with 10 bases between. Germline assignment: CDR1 SGHAT and CDR2 FQNNGV. The CDR3 totals 14 residues. CDR3 sequence (DNA): TGTGCCAGCAGCTTAGGGGGCGGGAACTACGAGCAGTACTTC. This encodes CASSLGGGNYEQYF.

The J gene is TRBJ2-5, the V gene TRBV6-5; D perhaps matches TRBD2 (6 bases). The CDR3 contains 11 residues. Germline CDR1 reads MNHEY; CDR2 reads SVGAGI. The V end was cut by 6 bases, the J end by 7 bases, with 9 bases between. The CDR3, as DNA: TGTGCCAGCAGCATGCGGGGGACCCAGTACTTC. Its translation: CASSMRGTQYF.

The CDR3 region has the DNA TGTGCCAGCAGCTCCTACCGGGGACAGGGTGCAAGCGAGCAGTACTTC. Protein: CASSSYRGQGASEQYF. The J gene is TRBJ2-7, the V gene TRBV7-2, with TRBD1 matching over 9 bases. The CDR3 covers 16 residues. Trimming cost V 4 bases and J 6 bases; bases outside gene matches: 13. Per the germline V gene, CDR1 is SGHTA and CDR2 is FQGNSA.

The rearrangement joins TRBV10-1 to TRBJ2-3; 9 bases are shared with TRBD2. Trimming took 1 base from V and 4 from J; bases not matched to a gene: 9. The CDR3 runs to 17 residues. Germline-derived CDR1 and CDR2 are WNHNN and SYGVQD (reference sequence). In DNA form, the CDR3 reads TGCGCCAGCAGTGAGTTCTCTAGCGGGGATTCGGCAGATACGCAGTATTTT. Its translation: CASSEFSSGDSADTQYF.

This rearrangement joins TRBV19 to TRBJ1-1, with D unresolved. The CDR3 length is 11 residues. V lost 7 bases and J 10 bases, leaving 13 bases between the germline ends. Germline V gives CDR1 LNHDA, CDR2 SQIVND (reference sequence). CDR3 DNA: TGTGCCAGTAACGGACTTCGGGGAGCTTTCTTT. It translates to CASNGLRGAFF.

This chain connects TRBV4-1 to TRBJ1-2; tentatively, D is TRBD1 (6 bases). Trimming left V 5 bases short and J 8 bases short, with 15 bases between. Germline CDR1 reads MGHRA; CDR2 reads YSYEKL. The CDR3 is 13 residues long. CDR3 protein: CASSTPGVGGYTF. The CDR3 coding sequence is TGCGCCAGCAGCACCCCAGGGGTCGGGGGCTACACCTTC.